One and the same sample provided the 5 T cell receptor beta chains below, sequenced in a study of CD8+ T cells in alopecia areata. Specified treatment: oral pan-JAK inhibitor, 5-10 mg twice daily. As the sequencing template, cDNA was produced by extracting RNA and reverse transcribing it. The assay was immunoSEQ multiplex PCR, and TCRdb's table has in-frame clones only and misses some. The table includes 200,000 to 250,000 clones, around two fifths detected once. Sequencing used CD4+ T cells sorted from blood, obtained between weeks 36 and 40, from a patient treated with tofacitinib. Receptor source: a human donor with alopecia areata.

Written as DNA, the CDR3 is TGTGCCAGCCAGGCTTCGACAGGGAGACAGCCCCAGCATTTT. This codes for CASQASTGRQPQHF. The rearrangement links TRBV2 to TRBJ1-5, with 7 bases lining up with TRBD1. CDR1 SNHLY and CDR2 FYNNEI come from the germline V gene. This CDR3 region has 14 residues. With 8 bases clipped from V and 7 bases from J, the junction kept 11 bases outside the gene matches.

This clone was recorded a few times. The CDR3 loop is CASTTDGQGGGNTIYF. As DNA, the CDR3 is TGTGCCAGCACCACTGACGGACAGGGGGGCGGAAACACCATATATTTT. The chain couples TRBV7-9 to TRBJ1-3; 10 bases align to TRBD1. Germline V gene sequence: CDR1 SEHNR, CDR2 FQNEAQ (reference sequence). CDR3 length: 16 residues. V trimming: 7 bases; J trimming: 4 bases; junction bases outside the gene matches: 10.

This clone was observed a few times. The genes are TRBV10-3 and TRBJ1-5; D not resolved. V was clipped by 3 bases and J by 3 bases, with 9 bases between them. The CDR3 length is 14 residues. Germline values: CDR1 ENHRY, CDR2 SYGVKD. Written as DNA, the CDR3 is TGTGCCATCAGTGATTCGGGAAACAATCAGCCCCAGCATTTT. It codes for CAISDSGNNQPQHF.

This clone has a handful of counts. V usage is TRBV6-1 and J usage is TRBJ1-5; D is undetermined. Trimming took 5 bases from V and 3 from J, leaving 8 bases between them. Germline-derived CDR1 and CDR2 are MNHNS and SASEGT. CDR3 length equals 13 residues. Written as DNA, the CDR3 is TGTGCCAGCAGTTCGGACTCCAATCAGCCCCAGCATTTT. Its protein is CASSSDSNQPQHF.

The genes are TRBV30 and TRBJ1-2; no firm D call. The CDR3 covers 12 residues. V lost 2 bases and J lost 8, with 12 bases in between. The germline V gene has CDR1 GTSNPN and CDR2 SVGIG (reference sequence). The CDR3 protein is CAWSIPTGGYTF. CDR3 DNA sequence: TGTGCCTGGAGTATCCCTACTGGCGGCTACACCTTC.